Shown below are 2 T cell receptor beta chains from a single sample sequenced in a study of CD8 T cells in ankylosing spondylitis (dated by TCRdb to 2016 to 2017). Libraries came from 5' RACE. This sample was sequenced with an Illumina MiSeq. Starting from the raw public reads, TCRdb applied fastp trimming at Q25, assembled clones with MiXCR and retained in-frame beta chains. Every CDR3 protein is listed once, alongside the most common genes and DNA of its rows. This sample has about 24,000 distinct CDR3 sequences in its table, and over 10% of those were observed once. Under 40% of the sample is in the top ten clones. The source material was blood. These receptors all come from a male donor with ankylosing spondylitis or in good health (not recorded which).

This clonotype was detected ten times or more. The V call is TRBV7-2, the J call TRBJ2-7; no definite D call. V was pared by 6 bases and J by 3 bases, with 9 bases between. The CDR3 runs 12 residues. Germline V CDR1 and CDR2: SGHTA, FQGNSA. CDR3 DNA sequence: TGTGCCAGCAGTAACTATAACTACGAGCAGTACGTC. Its translation: CASSNYNYEQYV.

This clonotype was counted many times. The V gene is TRBV5-1, the J gene TRBJ2-3; no reliable D call. CDR1 is SGHRS and CDR2 is YFSETQ in the germline V gene. The germline V and J ends were trimmed by 0 bases and 2 bases, with 7 bases remaining between them. The CDR3 has 14 residues. Written as DNA, the CDR3 is TGCGCCAGCAGCTTGGGGAAGCACACAGATACGCAGTATTTT. Translated, it gives CASSLGKHTDTQYF.